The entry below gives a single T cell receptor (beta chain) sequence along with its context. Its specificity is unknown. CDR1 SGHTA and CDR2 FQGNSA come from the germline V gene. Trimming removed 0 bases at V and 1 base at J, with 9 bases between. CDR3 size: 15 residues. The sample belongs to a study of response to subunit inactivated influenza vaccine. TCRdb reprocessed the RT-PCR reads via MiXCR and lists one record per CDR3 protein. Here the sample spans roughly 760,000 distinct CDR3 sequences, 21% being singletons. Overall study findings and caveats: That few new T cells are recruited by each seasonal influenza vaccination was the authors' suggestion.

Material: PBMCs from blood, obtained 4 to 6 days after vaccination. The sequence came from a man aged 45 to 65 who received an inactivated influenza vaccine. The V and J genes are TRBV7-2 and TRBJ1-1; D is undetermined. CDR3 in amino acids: CASSLAGNWNTEAFF. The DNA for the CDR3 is TGTGCCAGCAGCTTAGCGGGGAATTGGAACACTGAAGCTTTCTTT.